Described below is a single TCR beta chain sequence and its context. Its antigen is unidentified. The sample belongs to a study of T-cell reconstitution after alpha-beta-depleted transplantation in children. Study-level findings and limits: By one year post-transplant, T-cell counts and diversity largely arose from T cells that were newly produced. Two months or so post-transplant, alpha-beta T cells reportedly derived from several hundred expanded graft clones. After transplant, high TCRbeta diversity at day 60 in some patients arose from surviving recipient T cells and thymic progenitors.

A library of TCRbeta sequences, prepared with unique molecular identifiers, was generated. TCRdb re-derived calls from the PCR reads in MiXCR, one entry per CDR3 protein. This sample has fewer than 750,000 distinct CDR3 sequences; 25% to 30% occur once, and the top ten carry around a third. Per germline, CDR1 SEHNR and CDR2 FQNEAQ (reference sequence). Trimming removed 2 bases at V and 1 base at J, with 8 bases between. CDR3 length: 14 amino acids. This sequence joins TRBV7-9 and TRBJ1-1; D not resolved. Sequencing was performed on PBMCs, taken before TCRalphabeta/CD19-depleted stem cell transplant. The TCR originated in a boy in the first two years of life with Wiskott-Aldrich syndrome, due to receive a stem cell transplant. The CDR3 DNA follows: TGTGCCAGCAGCTTAAATCGGGGGAACACTGAAGCTTTCTTT. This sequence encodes CASSLNRGNTEAFF.